The 28 T cell receptor beta chains below were found in one sample sequenced in a study of cytomegalovirus exposure and HLA in healthy donors. PCR primers comprised 60 Vbeta and 13 Jbeta primers. The assay was immunoSEQ multiplex PCR, and TCRdb's table has in-frame clones only and misses some. The data hold about 200,000 clones, with less than 80% observed a single time. The material sequenced was PBMCs. The receptors here all came from a girl aged 2-10 years in good health and CMV-seronegative.

This chain links TRBV18 with TRBJ1-6; possible D gene TRBD1, 5 bases. The CDR3 runs to 14 residues. V lost 2 bases and J 8 bases, leaving 10 bases between the germline ends. From germline, CDR1 is KGHSH and CDR2 LQKENI. In DNA, the CDR3 is TGTGCCAGCTCACCAAACACAGGAGATTCACCCCTCCACTTT. Protein sequence: CASSPNTGDSPLHF. The full variable domain, in which reference TRBV18 and TRBJ1-6 provide the parts outside the CDR3, is NAGVMQNPRHLVRRRGQEARLRCSPMKGHSHVYWYRQLPEEGLKFMVYLQKENIIDESGMPKERFSAEFPKEGPSILRIQQVVRGDSAAYFCASSPNTGDSPLHFGNGTRLTVT.

The chain uses TRBV2 and TRBJ2-7; the match to TRBD2 covers 10 bases. The CDR3 totals 14 residues. Germline V gene lookup returns CDR1 SNHLY and CDR2 FYNNEI. The V gene end was trimmed by 6 bases and the J gene end by 3 bases; junction bases not matched to a gene: 5. CDR3 coding DNA: TGTGCCAGCAGCGGACTAGCGGCGTACTACGAGCAGTACTTC. It codes for CASSGLAAYYEQYF.

For the CDR3, the DNA is TGTGCCAGCAGTGCCCGCTCCGGGAATGAAAAACTGTTTTTT. Amino acid sequence: CASSARSGNEKLFF. The chain links TRBV6-1 to TRBJ1-4; D gene ambiguous. Between the trimmed V and J ends, which lost 4 bases and 5 bases, there was a span of 11 bases. The CDR3 totals 14 residues. Germline V lookup: CDR1 MNHNS, CDR2 SASEGT.

The chain employs TRBV18 and TRBJ2-3, with TRBD2 identical over 7 bases. V was pared by 0 bases and J by 3 bases, with 3 bases of the junction left unmatched. Germline values: CDR1 KGHSH, CDR2 LQKENI. CDR3 length: 15 residues. CDR3 amino acids: CASSPPGGPTDTQYF. As DNA, the CDR3 is TGTGCCAGCTCACCACCGGGAGGGCCAACAGATACGCAGTATTTT.

The V gene is TRBV2, the J gene TRBJ1-5; perhaps TRBD1 as D (5 bases). The CDR3 length is 14 residues. Germline-derived CDR1 and CDR2 are SNHLY and FYNNEI. Trimming shortened V by 6 bases and J by 1 base, and 10 bases separated the two germline ends. The CDR3, as DNA: TGTGCCAGCAGACCCCGGGGGAGCAATCAGCCCCAGCATTTT. The encoded protein is CASRPRGSNQPQHF.

The chain combines TRBV2 with TRBJ1-1; weak D call: TRBD1 (6 bases). The CDR3 has 13 amino acids. With 6 bases removed from V and 7 bases from J, the gap between germline ends came to 15 bases. CDR1 is SNHLY, CDR2 FYNNEI, per germline. CDR3 sequence: CASRPWTEFEAFF. In nucleotides, the CDR3 is TGTGCCAGCAGGCCCTGGACAGAGTTTGAAGCTTTCTTT.

There are a few counts of this clone. V and J are TRBV6-1 and TRBJ2-3, with D tentatively TRBD2 (5 bases). The CDR3 is made up of 13 amino acids. Trimming took 6 bases from V and 2 from J, leaving 9 bases between them. Per germline, CDR1 MNHNS and CDR2 SASEGT. DNA for the CDR3: TGTGCCAGCAGAGGACTCAACACAGATACGCAGTATTTT. It codes for CASRGLNTDTQYF.

The chain is built from TRBV10-1 and TRBJ2-2, with D perhaps TRBD1 (5 bases). V lost 2 bases, J lost 3 bases, and 7 bases lay in between. CDR1 and CDR2 from the germline V gene are WNHNN and SYGVQD (reference sequence). The CDR3 runs 14 residues. The CDR3 protein is CASSESRDTGELFF. CDR3 bases: TGCGCCAGCAGTGAGAGCAGGGACACCGGGGAGCTGTTTTTT.

The V call is TRBV30, the J call TRBJ2-3, with TRBD2 matching over 7 bases. This CDR3 contains 15 residues. V lost 4 bases and J lost 5; bases outside the gene matches: 12. Germline V gene lookup returns CDR1 GTSNPN and CDR2 SVGIG (reference sequence). The CDR3 protein is CAWTRGLSNRDTQYF. The CDR3 DNA reads TGTGCCTGGACCCGGGGACTATCAAACCGAGATACGCAGTATTTT.

This clone was counted once. V usage is TRBV5-6 and J usage is TRBJ1-6; unclear D gene. The CDR3 sequence is 15 residues long. Per the germline V gene, CDR1 is SGHDT and CDR2 is YYEEEE. Trimming removed 4 bases from V and 5 bases from J, with 13 bases in between. CDR3 in amino acids: CASSRGGRDNSPLHF. The DNA of the CDR3 is TGTGCCAGCAGCCGGGGAGGTAGGGATAATTCACCCCTCCACTTT.

This clone turned up a few times. This chain connects TRBV5-1 to TRBJ1-5; D not resolved. CDR1 is SGHRS and CDR2 is YFSETQ in the germline V gene. This CDR3 has 16 residues. Trimming pared 0 bases from V and 0 bases from J, leaving 10 bases between. In DNA form, the CDR3 reads TGCGCCAGCAGCTTGGAAGCGCTAAATAGCAATCAGCCCCAGCATTTT. Protein product: CASSLEALNSNQPQHF.

This clone is a singleton in its sample. The rearrangement joins TRBV15 to TRBJ1-4, with 9 bases aligning to TRBD1. The CDR3 length is 15 residues. Unmatched junction bases numbered 3, after V lost 0 bases and J lost 7 bases. Germline values: CDR1 LNHNV, CDR2 YYDKDF (reference sequence). CDR3 nucleotide sequence: TGTGCCACCAGCAGAGATCGGGGACAGGGTGAAAAACTGTTTTTT. This encodes CATSRDRGQGEKLFF.

J is TRBJ1-3 and V is TRBV7-9; D not certain. Trimming left V 7 bases short and J 2 bases short, with 9 bases between. The length of the CDR3 is 13 residues. Germline CDR1 is SEHNR and CDR2 is FQNEAQ (reference sequence). The CDR3: CASNLPAGNTIYF. The CDR3 DNA reads as TGTGCCAGCAACCTCCCGGCTGGAAACACCATATATTTT.

This chain uses TRBV7-2 with TRBJ1-5, with TRBD1 matching 8 bases. The germline V gene has CDR1 SGHTA and CDR2 FQGNSA. The junction had 6 bases not matched to a gene; V was cut back by 5 bases and J by 3 bases. The CDR3 length is 15 residues. The CDR3 reads CASSEGQGPNQPQHF. In DNA form, the CDR3 reads TGTGCCAGCAGCGAAGGACAGGGCCCCAATCAGCCCCAGCATTTT.

The chain recombines TRBV7-9 with TRBJ1-1, with TRBD1 matching 8 bases. Germline trimming cut 6 bases from V and 7 bases from J; bases unmatched to any gene: 10. CDR1 SEHNR and CDR2 FQNEAQ come from the germline V gene (reference sequence). The CDR3 sequence is 14 residues long. CDR3 DNA: TGTGCCAGCAGTCTGACAGGGGTTGGGGTTGAAGCTTTCTTT. This encodes CASSLTGVGVEAFF.

The chain is built from TRBV10-3 and TRBJ1-5, with D perhaps TRBD1 (5 bases). Germline CDR1 ENHRY, CDR2 SYGVKD. The CDR3 is 14 amino acids. V was trimmed by 4 bases and J by 4 bases, leaving 11 bases between them. This CDR3 reads CAISALGGNQPQHF. CDR3 nucleotides: TGTGCCATCAGTGCATTGGGGGGGAATCAGCCCCAGCATTTT.

This clone was found a few times. V usage is TRBV7-6 and J usage is TRBJ1-1; TRBD1 might be the D (5 bases). Germline-derived CDR1 and CDR2 are SGHVS and FNYEAQ. V was pared by 5 bases and J by 5 bases, with 12 bases between. This CDR3 comprises 13 residues. The CDR3 sequence is CASSAIGGTEAFF. The CDR3 region has the DNA TGTGCCAGCAGCGCCATTGGGGGGACTGAAGCTTTCTTT.

Here the CDR3 reads CASSLAGTGGGDGYTF. CDR3 in DNA: TGTGCCAGCAGCTTAGCCGGGACAGGGGGCGGCGATGGCTACACCTTC. The J gene is TRBJ1-2, the V gene TRBV7-9; 12 bases agree with TRBD1. The CDR3 is 16 residues long. Germline V CDR1 and CDR2: SEHNR, FQNEAQ (reference sequence). The V and J ends lost 0 bases and 6 bases, in that order; junction bases with no gene match: 5.

The rearrangement links TRBV6-5 to TRBJ2-5, with a possible D match to TRBD2 (7 bases). Trimming pared 8 bases from V and 5 bases from J, leaving 15 bases between. CDR1 and CDR2 from the germline V gene are MNHEY and SVGAGI. The length of the CDR3 is 13 residues. The CDR3 region has the DNA TGTGCCAGCCATAGGGGGAGGGTGGAGACCCAGTACTTC. Translating gives CASHRGRVETQYF.

The chain employs TRBV19 and TRBJ2-3; 7 nucleotides match TRBD1. Germline V lookup: CDR1 LNHDA, CDR2 SQIVND (reference sequence). This CDR3 contains 12 residues. Germline trimming cut 8 bases from V and 5 bases from J; bases unmatched to any gene: 4. CDR3 DNA: TGTGCCAGTCGCCACAGGGGAGATACGCAGTATTTT. Protein product: CASRHRGDTQYF.

The J gene is TRBJ2-1, the V gene TRBV11-2; possible D gene TRBD2, 5 bases. This CDR3 has 16 amino acids. Germline V gives CDR1 SGHAT, CDR2 FQNNGV. Trimming took 4 bases from V and 6 from J, leaving 19 bases between them. CDR3 sequence (DNA): TGTGCCAGCAGCTCGGCGATTATCTCCCGGGGCAATGAGCAGTTCTTC. It translates to CASSSAIISRGNEQFF. Looking up the rest from reference TRBV11-2 and TRBJ2-1 gives the full variable domain: EAGVAQSPRYKIIEKRQSVAFWCNPISGHATLYWYQQILGQGPKLLIQFQNNGVVDDSQLPKDRFSAERLKGVDSTLKIQPAKLEDSAVYLCASSSAIISRGNEQFFGPGTRLTVL.

This sequence joins TRBV18 and TRBJ1-2; TRBD1 might be the D (6 bases). This CDR3 has 14 amino acids. The V gene's germline CDR1 is KGHSH and CDR2 LQKENI. Trimming took off 2 bases at V and 2 bases at J, with 9 bases between the two ends. The CDR3, as DNA: TGTGCCAGCTCACCATCAGGGGAGAACTATGGCTACACCTTC. This codes for CASSPSGENYGYTF.

A single count supports this clone. The gene calls are TRBV18 and TRBJ1-1, with D uncertain. The V end lost 1 base, the J end lost 6 bases, and 9 bases lay between the germline ends. The CDR3 length is 13 residues. Germline CDR1 is KGHSH and CDR2 is LQKENI. As DNA, the CDR3 is TGTGCCAGCTCACCACGGAGAGAGGCTGAAGCTTTCTTT. Translated: CASSPRREAEAFF.

V gene TRBV11-2 combines with J gene TRBJ2-1; TRBD2 matches at 12 bases. J was trimmed by 13 bases and V by 5 bases; bases with no gene match: 15. The CDR3 is made up of 16 amino acids. Germline-derived CDR1 and CDR2 are SGHAT and FQNNGV. CDR3 sequence: CASSRLAGEERGNQFF. As DNA, the CDR3 is TGTGCCAGCAGCCGACTAGCGGGAGAGGAGAGGGGAAACCAGTTCTTC.

The V and J genes are TRBV5-1 and TRBJ2-2, with 9 bases lining up with TRBD1. Trimming cost V 3 bases and J 1 base; bases outside gene matches: 10. Germline loops: CDR1 SGHRS, CDR2 YFSETQ. CDR3 length: 18 residues. CDR3 sequence: CASSSPQGAQWNTGELFF. The CDR3 bases are TGCGCCAGCAGCTCCCCACAGGGGGCGCAGTGGAACACCGGGGAGCTGTTTTTT.

V usage is TRBV10-3 and J usage is TRBJ1-6; D is unresolved. The germline V and J ends were trimmed by 4 bases and 8 bases, with 15 bases remaining between them. The CDR3 has 15 amino acids. In germline, CDR1 is ENHRY, CDR2 SYGVKD. The CDR3 spells CAISASMGSDSPLHF. CDR3 DNA sequence: TGTGCCATCAGTGCCAGCATGGGTAGCGATTCACCCCTCCACTTT.

V and J are TRBV18 and TRBJ1-3; 8 bases line up with TRBD1. This CDR3 contains 15 residues. Germline-derived CDR1 and CDR2 are KGHSH and LQKENI. V was clipped by 3 bases and J by 4 bases; unmatched bases: 5. CDR3 loop: CASSPDRVRGNTIYF. The DNA for the CDR3 is TGTGCCAGCTCACCGGACAGGGTGCGAGGAAACACCATATATTTT.

The chain carries TRBV7-2 and TRBJ2-7, with 7 bases that match TRBD2. V shed 2 bases and J 5 bases; nucleotides not matched to a gene: 9. CDR1 SGHTA and CDR2 FQGNSA come from the germline V gene. The CDR3 contains 15 residues. Here the CDR3 DNA reads TGTGCCAGCAGCTTAATAGCCGGGGGGTTTAACGAGCAGTACTTC. This encodes CASSLIAGGFNEQYF.